These T cell receptor beta chains were read from a single sample in a study of blood T cell repertoires in COVID-19. This table comes from immunoSEQ multiplex PCR, and its TCRdb copy is limited to in-frame clones, with some not included. Of about 390,000 clones listed, just under 90% were seen once; the top ten hold about a tenth. Specimen: PBMCs or T cells enriched from blood (not recorded which). These receptors all stem from a woman aged 45-59 years who had recovered from COVID-19. The CDR3 runs from the conserved cysteine through the conserved F or W. D genes are given only for firm matches. Part of the rows lack a size; the others show once, few, many or a class for expanded clones.

>NA|TRBJ2-5|TRBD1|TRBV5-1
CASSSTTGGGQETQYF
TGCGCCAGCAGCTCAACCACAGGGGGCGGGCAAGAGACCCAGTACTTC
>few|TRBJ2-3|TRBD2|TRBV3-1/TRBV3-2
CASSQRRGATDTQYF
TGTGCCAGCAGCCAGCGGCGGGGGGCCACAGATACGCAGTATTTT
>NA|TRBJ2-1|NA|TRBV18
CASSTDRHNEQFF
TGTGCCAGCTCAACCGACAGACACAATGAGCAGTTCTTC
>NA|TRBJ1-1|NA|TRBV27
CASSLPGRAAFF
TGTGCCAGCAGTTTACCTGGCAGGGCTGCTTTCTTT
>NA|TRBJ2-7|NA|TRBV7-8
CASSPTGYEQYF
TGTGCCAGCAGCCCTACGGGCTACGAGCAGTACTTC
>NA|TRBJ1-5|TRBD1|TRBV30
CAWDTGENQPQHF
TGTGCCTGGGACACAGGGGAAAATCAGCCCCAGCATTTT
>NA|TRBJ2-7|NA|TRBV7-2
CASSSYGLYEQYF
TGTGCCAGCAGCTCGTACGGACTCTACGAGCAGTACTTC
>NA|TRBJ1-3|NA|TRBV15
CATSALPLMGRRESSGNTIYF
TGTGCCACCAGCGCTCTTCCCTTGATGGGGCGCAGGGAAAGCTCTGGAAACACCATATATTTT
>NA|TRBJ2-7|TRBD1|TRBV6-5
CASTRRGQSSYEQYF
TGTGCCAGCACCCGCAGGGGGCAGAGCTCCTACGAGCAGTACTTC
>NA|TRBJ2-3|TRBD2|TRBV7-9
CASSLTSGGARDTQYF
TGTGCCAGCAGCTTAACTAGCGGGGGGGCTAGAGATACGCAGTATTTT
>NA|TRBJ2-7|TRBD1|TRBV5-1
CASSLAQGKGEQYF
TGCGCCAGCAGCTTGGCACAGGGGAAGGGCGAGCAGTACTTC
>NA|TRBJ2-5|TRBD1|TRBV5-8
CASSPWTGGQETQYF
TGTGCCAGCAGCCCCTGGACAGGAGGCCAAGAGACCCAGTACTTC
>NA|TRBJ2-6|TRBD2|TRBV14
CASSQRSGISGANVLTF
TGTGCCAGCAGCCAACGGAGCGGGATATCGGGGGCCAACGTCCTGACTTTC
>NA|TRBJ1-1|TRBD1|TRBV5-1
CASSGQDLSEAFF
TGCGCCAGCAGCGGACAGGACCTGTCTGAAGCTTTCTTT
>NA|TRBJ2-1|NA|TRBV7-6
CASSLDAGDWGWFF
TGTGCCAGCAGCTTAGATGCTGGGGACTGGGGATGGTTCTTC
>NA|TRBJ1-2|NA|TRBV6-1
CASSEDGIQGDGYTF
TGTGCCAGCAGTGAAGATGGAATACAGGGAGATGGCTACACCTTC
>NA|TRBJ1-1|NA|TRBV2
CASSGYPNTEAFF
TGTGCCAGCAGTGGTTATCCGAACACTGAAGCTTTCTTT
>NA|TRBJ1-2|NA|TRBV7-9
CASSLGGGWSGYTF
TGTGCCAGCAGCTTAGGTGGGGGCTGGAGTGGCTACACCTTC
>NA|TRBJ1-5|NA|TRBV11-2
CASSLVRGQPQHF
TGTGCCAGCAGCTTAGTGAGAGGTCAGCCCCAGCATTTT
>NA|TRBJ1-5|NA|TRBV7-2
CASSLIGGSNQPQHF
TGTGCCAGCAGCTTAATCGGGGGAAGCAATCAGCCCCAGCATTTT
>NA|TRBJ1-2|NA|TRBV2
CASSDEAEEANYGYTF
TGTGCCAGCAGTGACGAGGCGGAAGAAGCTAACTATGGCTACACCTTC
>NA|TRBJ1-2|NA|TRBV10-2
CASSRQRNYGYTF
TGCGCCAGCAGTCGACAGAGAAACTATGGCTACACCTTC
>NA|TRBJ1-5|TRBD1|TRBV5-1
CASSPWTGVANQPQHF
TGCGCCAGCAGCCCGTGGACAGGGGTTGCGAATCAGCCCCAGCATTTT
>NA|TRBJ1-2|TRBD1|TRBV5-1
CASSSGGGKWSYGYTF
TGCGCCAGCAGCTCAGGGGGCGGGAAATGGAGCTATGGCTACACCTTC
>NA|TRBJ1-2|NA|TRBV5-1
CASREEGGYTF
TGCGCCAGCAGGGAGGAGGGAGGCTACACCTTC
>NA|TRBJ1-2|NA|TRBV7-2
CASSLVTRGEGYTF
TGTGCCAGCAGCTTAGTCACCAGGGGAGAGGGCTACACCTTC
>NA|TRBJ1-5|NA|TRBV2
CASSERAGYQPQHF
TGTGCCAGCAGTGAAAGGGCAGGGTATCAGCCCCAGCATTTT
>NA|TRBJ1-2|NA|TRBV4-3
CASSQEQGSNYGYTF
TGCGCCAGCAGCCAAGAGCAGGGGTCTAACTATGGCTACACCTTC
>NA|TRBJ1-6|NA|TRBV2
CASRERHPIISYNSPLHF
TGTGCCAGCAGGGAACGCCACCCTATCATAAGCTATAATTCACCCCTCCACTTT
>once|TRBJ1-2|TRBD1|TRBV7-9
CASSLAQGAPGYTF
TGTGCCAGCAGCTTAGCGCAGGGGGCGCCTGGCTACACCTTC
>NA|TRBJ2-3|TRBD1|TRBV7-3
CASSLGGQGADTQYF
TGTGCCAGCAGCTTAGGGGGACAGGGGGCAGATACGCAGTATTTT
>few|TRBJ1-5|NA|TRBV2
CASMGRRDQPQHF
TGTGCCAGCATGGGCAGACGCGATCAGCCCCAGCATTTT
>NA|TRBJ2-7|TRBD1|TRBV9
CASSVSPLDRGLEQYF
TGTGCCAGCAGCGTATCCCCCCTGGACAGGGGTCTCGAGCAGTACTTC